The present entry profiles one T cell receptor (beta chain) with its context. What it binds is unknown. Sequencing used immunoSEQ multiplex PCR; TCRdb keeps in-frame clones, though not all of them. The repertoire includes fewer than 70,000 clones, under 85% of them detected once, and under 4.5% sits in the top ten. Germline-derived CDR1 and CDR2 are LNHDA and SQIVND (reference sequence). Losses at the gene ends were 9 bases for V and 3 bases for J; bases not matched to a gene: 5. The CDR3 consists of 13 residues. Indicated time point: week 47, end of study. Vaccination comprised doses that each held 300 ug of mutant IDH1 20-mer peptide, plus topical imiquimod. This sample is drawn from a study of a mutant IDH1 vaccine in newly diagnosed glioma. Overall study: Therapy received beforehand was radiotherapy, temozolomide, or both, with most patients given both.

Study-level findings and limits: Researchers report vaccine-induced immune responses in more than 90% of patients.

The chain couples TRBV19 to TRBJ1-2, with 9 bases aligning to TRBD1. This sample comprised PBMCs, obtained from a glioma patient whose treatment included an IDH1 peptide vaccine. The clonotype comes from a young man with glioma. DNA of the CDR3: TGTGCCAGCTGGACAGGGGACGACTATGGCTACACCTTC. Translated, it gives CASWTGDDYGYTF.